This paragraph reports one T cell receptor (beta chain). Its antigen is as yet unknown. This CDR3 region has 16 residues. Deletions cut 4 bases from V and 1 base from J, with 11 bases between. Germline CDR1 reads MNHEY; CDR2 reads SVGAGI. This sample was taken from a study of cytotoxic CD8 clonotypes in ibrutinib-treated CLL. The overall study: There were 11 relapsed/refractory patients and about 15 treatment-naive patients, and approximately 17 were IGHV unmutated.

Study-wide results and limits: Under treatment, the uncommon public clonotypes either contracted or remained stable. Higher clonality was seen at ibrutinib response and a return toward baseline at progression.

Assay used: immunoSEQ multiplex PCR; TCRdb lists only in-frame clones, some missing. The sample has tens of thousands of clones, approximately 52% seen once. The sequenced sample was PBMCs, obtained after 24 months of ibrutinib treatment. The rearrangement links TRBV6-5 to TRBJ1-6; D gene ambiguous. This receptor was obtained from a human donor with chronic lymphocytic leukemia. CDR3 DNA sequence: TGTGCCAGCAGTTTGGTTCGGGGTTCCTATAATTCACCCCTCCACTTT. It encodes CASSLVRGSYNSPLHF.